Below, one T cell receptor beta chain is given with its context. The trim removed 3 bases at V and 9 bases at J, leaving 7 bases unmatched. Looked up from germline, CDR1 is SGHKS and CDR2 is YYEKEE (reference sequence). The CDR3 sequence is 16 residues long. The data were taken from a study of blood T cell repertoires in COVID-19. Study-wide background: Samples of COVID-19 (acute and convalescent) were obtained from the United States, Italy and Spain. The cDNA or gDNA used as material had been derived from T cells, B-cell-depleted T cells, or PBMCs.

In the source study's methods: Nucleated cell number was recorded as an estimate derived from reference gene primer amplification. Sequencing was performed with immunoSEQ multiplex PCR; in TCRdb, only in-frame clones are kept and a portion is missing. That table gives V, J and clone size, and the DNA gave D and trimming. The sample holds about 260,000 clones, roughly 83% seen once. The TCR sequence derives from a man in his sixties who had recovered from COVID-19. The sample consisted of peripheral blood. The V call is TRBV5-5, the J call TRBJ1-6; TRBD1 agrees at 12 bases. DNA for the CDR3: TGTGCCAGCAGCTCGATTGGGACAGGGGGCAGTTCACCCCTCCACTTT. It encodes CASSSIGTGGSSPLHF. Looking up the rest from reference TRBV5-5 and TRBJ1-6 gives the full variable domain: DAGVTQSPTHLIKTRGQQVTLRCSPISGHKSVSWYQQVLGQGPQFIFQYYEKEERGRGNFPDRFSARQFPNYSSELNVNALLLGDSALYLCASSSIGTGGSSPLHFGNGTRLTVT.